The clone carrying this TCR beta chain was detected only once. What it recognizes is unknown. The data stem from a study of cytomegalovirus exposure and HLA in healthy donors. Whole-study findings and limits: A later examination showed that TCR association rates differed by HLA locus, with DRB1 most and HLA-C fewest. 150 or so TCR beta chains were listed as cytomegalovirus-associated.

13 Jbeta primers and 60 Vbeta primers were used for the PCR. The authors' processing: Approximately 12 million of the 80 million or so unique TCR beta chains counted in a later analysis were shared. Some clones are missing from TCRdb's copy, which holds only in-frame ones; the method was immunoSEQ multiplex PCR. The DNA gave D and trimming, while V, J and clone size come from that table. The sample has 100,000 to 130,000 clones; roughly 70% are singletons. The sample was PBMCs. The source of this sequence is a middle-aged woman in good health and CMV-seropositive.

CDR3 DNA sequence: TGTGCCAGCAGCGTACAGGGTGGGGACACTGAAGCTTTCTTT. Translating it yields CASSVQGGDTEAFF. The chain combines TRBV7-3 with TRBJ1-1, with a tentative D call TRBD1 (6 bases). From germline, CDR1 is SGHTA and CDR2 FQGTGA. The CDR3 contains 14 residues. Trimming took off 5 bases at V and 3 bases at J, with 13 bases between the two ends.